This is a list of T cell receptor beta chains from one sample in a study of tumour-infiltrating T cells in Burkitt lymphoma. Profiling relied on immunoSEQ multiplex PCR, and the TCRdb table lists in-frame clones only, not all of them. This table holds roughly 5,400 clones, around 10% found once. Input material: tumor tissue. These TCRs come from a human donor with diffuse large B-cell lymphoma. The CDR3 runs from the conserved cysteine through the conserved F or W. Each record gives: J gene, clone size, D gene, V gene, CDR3 DNA, CDR3 protein. D genes are given only for firm matches. Clone size is shown for a subset of rows, as once, few, many or a class of expanded clone.

j_gene: TRBJ1-1
abundance: few
d_gene: .
v_gene: TRBV5-1
CDR3nt: TGCGCCAGCAGCTTGACTTTGGGGCAGAACACTGAAGCTTTCTTT
CDR3aa: CASSLTLGQNTEAFF

j_gene: TRBJ1-1
abundance: few
d_gene: TRBD1
v_gene: TRBV28
CDR3nt: TGTGCCAGCTCGGGACAGGGGGCCGGGACTGAAGCTTTCTTT
CDR3aa: CASSGQGAGTEAFF

j_gene: TRBJ1-1
abundance: few
d_gene: .
v_gene: TRBV25-1
CDR3nt: TGTGCCAGCAGTTCCCAGTCCAACACTGAAGCTTTCTTT
CDR3aa: CASSSQSNTEAFF

j_gene: TRBJ1-1
abundance: few
d_gene: .
v_gene: TRBV6-5
CDR3nt: TGTGCCAGCAGTTACTCTGGGGGGAGAAGGGCTGAAGCTTTCTTT
CDR3aa: CASSYSGGRRAEAFF

j_gene: TRBJ1-4
abundance: .
d_gene: .
v_gene: TRBV7-9
CDR3nt: TGTGCCAGCAGCTTAGCCCCCGGGACTGGGCACGAAAAACTGTTTTTT
CDR3aa: CASSLAPGTGHEKLFF

j_gene: TRBJ2-5
abundance: .
d_gene: .
v_gene: TRBV11-2
CDR3nt: TGTGCCAGCAGCTTAGATGTAGAGACCCAGTACTTC
CDR3aa: CASSLDVETQYF

j_gene: TRBJ1-6
abundance: few
d_gene: .
v_gene: TRBV5-6
CDR3nt: TGTGCCAGCAGCTTGGGGGGGGGACATTCACCCCTCCACTTT
CDR3aa: CASSLGGGHSPLHF

j_gene: TRBJ1-1
abundance: few
d_gene: .
v_gene: TRBV18
CDR3nt: TGTGCCAGCTCACCGCGCCAGGGAGGGGACACTGAAGCTTTCTTT
CDR3aa: CASSPRQGGDTEAFF

j_gene: TRBJ2-7
abundance: few
d_gene: .
v_gene: TRBV2
CDR3nt: TGTGCCAGCGGGAGAGGACCCTACGAGCAGTACTTC
CDR3aa: CASGRGPYEQYF

j_gene: TRBJ2-1
abundance: few
d_gene: .
v_gene: TRBV6-1
CDR3nt: TGTGCCAGCAGTGAAGTCGGGACAAGCAATGAGCAGTTCTTC
CDR3aa: CASSEVGTSNEQFF

j_gene: TRBJ1-2
abundance: few
d_gene: .
v_gene: TRBV7-2
CDR3nt: TGTGCCAGCAGCCCTCTTCCAGTTACTGACTACACCTTC
CDR3aa: CASSPLPVTDYTF

j_gene: TRBJ2-2
abundance: few
d_gene: .
v_gene: TRBV4-3
CDR3nt: TGCGCCAGCAAATTGGAAGGGGGAAACACCGGGGAGCTGTTTTTT
CDR3aa: CASKLEGGNTGELFF

j_gene: TRBJ2-1
abundance: few
d_gene: .
v_gene: TRBV2
CDR3nt: TGTGCCAGCAGTTACAGGGATTCCTACAATGAGCAGTTCTTC
CDR3aa: CASSYRDSYNEQFF

j_gene: TRBJ2-7
abundance: .
d_gene: TRBD1
v_gene: TRBV5-1
CDR3nt: TGCGCCAGCAGCTTATCAGGGGGCCCCACCTACGAGCAGTACTTC
CDR3aa: CASSLSGGPTYEQYF

j_gene: TRBJ1-2
abundance: .
d_gene: TRBD1
v_gene: TRBV20-1
CDR3nt: TGCAGTGCTGACAGGGGTGGTGGCTACACCTTC
CDR3aa: CSADRGGGYTF

j_gene: TRBJ1-4
abundance: few
d_gene: .
v_gene: TRBV19
CDR3nt: TGTGCTACCAGTAGTGACAGAAGTGAAAAACTGTTTTTT
CDR3aa: CATSSDRSEKLFF

j_gene: TRBJ1-2
abundance: .
d_gene: TRBD1
v_gene: TRBV2
CDR3nt: TGTGCCAGCAGTGAAACAGGGGACTATGGCTACACCTTC
CDR3aa: CASSETGDYGYTF

j_gene: TRBJ1-2
abundance: .
d_gene: .
v_gene: TRBV29-1
CDR3nt: TGCAGCGTTGGGTCGGTGGAAAACTATGGCTACACCTTC
CDR3aa: CSVGSVENYGYTF

j_gene: TRBJ2-2
abundance: .
d_gene: .
v_gene: TRBV5-1
CDR3nt: TGCGCCAGCAGAGGACTGTACACCGGGGAGCTGTTTTTT
CDR3aa: CASRGLYTGELFF

j_gene: TRBJ2-5
abundance: .
d_gene: .
v_gene: TRBV4-1
CDR3nt: TGCGCCAGCAGCCAAGCCCCAGGGCAAGAGACCCAGTACTTC
CDR3aa: CASSQAPGQETQYF

j_gene: TRBJ2-7
abundance: few
d_gene: TRBD1
v_gene: TRBV5-4
CDR3nt: TGTGCCAGCAGCTTGTTACCGGACAGGGGGCCCCACGAGCAGTACTTC
CDR3aa: CASSLLPDRGPHEQYF

j_gene: TRBJ1-2
abundance: few
d_gene: TRBD1
v_gene: TRBV27
CDR3nt: TGTGCCAGCAGTTCCGCAAATACAGGGGGAGGGTATGGCTACACCTTC
CDR3aa: CASSSANTGGGYGYTF

j_gene: TRBJ1-2
abundance: .
d_gene: .
v_gene: TRBV2
CDR3nt: TGTGCCAGCACCCAGACAGCTAACTATGGCTACACCTTC
CDR3aa: CASTQTANYGYTF

j_gene: TRBJ1-1
abundance: .
d_gene: TRBD1
v_gene: TRBV11-2
CDR3nt: TGTGCCAGCAGCCAGCGGGACAGGGGGCGATCTGAAGCTTTCTTT
CDR3aa: CASSQRDRGRSEAFF

j_gene: TRBJ1-4
abundance: few
d_gene: .
v_gene: TRBV6-6
CDR3nt: TGTGCCAGCAGTTCTGGGACTAATGAAAAACTGTTTTTT
CDR3aa: CASSSGTNEKLFF

j_gene: TRBJ2-5
abundance: .
d_gene: .
v_gene: TRBV29-1
CDR3nt: TGCAGCGTTCATACTACAGGGCTGGAGACCCAGTACTTC
CDR3aa: CSVHTTGLETQYF

j_gene: TRBJ2-5
abundance: .
d_gene: TRBD2
v_gene: TRBV6-5
CDR3nt: TGTGCCAGCAGTTTTTGGCCTAGCGGGGAGGGAGAGACCCAGTACTTC
CDR3aa: CASSFWPSGEGETQYF

j_gene: TRBJ1-6
abundance: few
d_gene: TRBD1
v_gene: TRBV9
CDR3nt: TGTGCCAGCAGCGTAGATGACAGGGATAATTCACCCCTCCACTTT
CDR3aa: CASSVDDRDNSPLHF

j_gene: TRBJ2-3
abundance: .
d_gene: .
v_gene: TRBV29-1
CDR3nt: TGCAGCGTTAGGACTCGAAGCACAGATACGCAGTATTTT
CDR3aa: CSVRTRSTDTQYF

j_gene: TRBJ1-2
abundance: .
d_gene: .
v_gene: TRBV6-5
CDR3nt: TGTGCCAGCAGTTACCAGGGCGGGGGCCAGGGTGGCTACACCTTC
CDR3aa: CASSYQGGGQGGYTF

j_gene: TRBJ2-3
abundance: .
d_gene: .
v_gene: TRBV11-2
CDR3nt: TGTGCCAGCAGCTTAGGGGGCTACGGATTCACAGATACGCAGTATTTT
CDR3aa: CASSLGGYGFTDTQYF

j_gene: TRBJ1-2
abundance: few
d_gene: .
v_gene: TRBV6-4
CDR3nt: TGTGCCAGCAGCCCTTACCGGGACACTTATCCGTATGGCTACACCTTC
CDR3aa: CASSPYRDTYPYGYTF

j_gene: TRBJ2-7
abundance: few
d_gene: .
v_gene: TRBV4-3
CDR3nt: TGCGCCAGCAGCCAAGATAGACAGCCCTACGAGCAGTACTTC
CDR3aa: CASSQDRQPYEQYF

j_gene: TRBJ2-1
abundance: .
d_gene: .
v_gene: TRBV30
CDR3nt: TGTGCCGGGGCAAAAGCAGCGGATCTTTACAATGAGCAGTTCTTC
CDR3aa: CAGAKAADLYNEQFF

j_gene: TRBJ2-7
abundance: .
d_gene: .
v_gene: TRBV5-4
CDR3nt: TGTGCCAGCAGCCAGGGACCCCGTGGTGCTTGGTACGAGCAGTACTTC
CDR3aa: CASSQGPRGAWYEQYF

j_gene: TRBJ2-1
abundance: few
d_gene: .
v_gene: TRBV27
CDR3nt: TGTGCCAGCAGTTTGAGGAAGAATGAGCAGTTCTTC
CDR3aa: CASSLRKNEQFF

j_gene: TRBJ2-5
abundance: .
d_gene: .
v_gene: TRBV7-9
CDR3nt: TGTGCCAGCAGTTTAGGGTGGGAGGATCAAGAGACCCAGTACTTC
CDR3aa: CASSLGWEDQETQYF

j_gene: TRBJ2-7
abundance: .
d_gene: .
v_gene: TRBV2
CDR3nt: TGTGCCAGCAGTGATTGGAGACCAACCGAGCAGTACTTC
CDR3aa: CASSDWRPTEQYF

j_gene: TRBJ2-1
abundance: .
d_gene: TRBD1
v_gene: TRBV18
CDR3nt: TGTGCCAGCTCACCAAGACAGGGCCACAATGAGCAGTTCTTC
CDR3aa: CASSPRQGHNEQFF

j_gene: TRBJ1-2
abundance: .
d_gene: .
v_gene: TRBV2
CDR3nt: TGTGCCAGCAGTGAAATCAGGGCCGGTGGCTACACCTTC
CDR3aa: CASSEIRAGGYTF

j_gene: TRBJ1-1
abundance: .
d_gene: .
v_gene: TRBV10-3
CDR3nt: TGTGCCATCAGGGACGCCGGGGGAGCTTTCTTT
CDR3aa: CAIRDAGGAFF

j_gene: TRBJ2-7
abundance: .
d_gene: .
v_gene: TRBV30
CDR3nt: TGTGCCTGGGGTTCCACAGGGTACTACGACGAGCAGTACTTC
CDR3aa: CAWGSTGYYDEQYF

j_gene: TRBJ2-4
abundance: .
d_gene: .
v_gene: TRBV10-1
CDR3nt: TGCGCCAGCAGTGAGTCGCTCGCCAAAAACATTCAGTACTTC
CDR3aa: CASSESLAKNIQYF

j_gene: TRBJ2-5
abundance: .
d_gene: TRBD2
v_gene: TRBV5-1
CDR3nt: TGCGCCAGCAGCTTCCCGACTAGCGGGGGTGAGACCCAGTACTTC
CDR3aa: CASSFPTSGGETQYF

j_gene: TRBJ2-7
abundance: .
d_gene: .
v_gene: TRBV11-2
CDR3nt: TGTGCCAGCAGCTTAGCAATGGGTAGCTTTACCTACGAGCAGTACTTC
CDR3aa: CASSLAMGSFTYEQYF

j_gene: TRBJ1-3
abundance: .
d_gene: TRBD1
v_gene: TRBV30
CDR3nt: TGTGCCTGGAGTTCCGGGACAGGGGGCCTCTCTGGAAACACCATATATTTT
CDR3aa: CAWSSGTGGLSGNTIYF

j_gene: TRBJ1-1
abundance: few
d_gene: .
v_gene: TRBV5-6
CDR3nt: TGTGCCAGCAGCTTTGGTTGGCAGGGCGGCACTGAAGCTTTCTTT
CDR3aa: CASSFGWQGGTEAFF

j_gene: TRBJ1-1
abundance: .
d_gene: TRBD1
v_gene: TRBV29-1
CDR3nt: TGCAGCGTTGCAGGGGGAATAAACACTGAAGCTTTCTTT
CDR3aa: CSVAGGINTEAFF

j_gene: TRBJ2-3
abundance: .
d_gene: .
v_gene: TRBV7-6
CDR3nt: TGTGCCAGCAGCGCAAGACAGAATACGCAGTATTTT
CDR3aa: CASSARQNTQYF

j_gene: TRBJ2-1
abundance: .
d_gene: .
v_gene: TRBV19
CDR3nt: TGTGCCAGTAGTCTCAGGGGAATTGAGCAGTTCTTC
CDR3aa: CASSLRGIEQFF

j_gene: TRBJ1-4
abundance: few
d_gene: .
v_gene: TRBV7-9
CDR3nt: TGTGCCAGCAGCTCAACAGGGTTAGGTGAAAAACTGTTTTTT
CDR3aa: CASSSTGLGEKLFF

j_gene: TRBJ2-6
abundance: .
d_gene: .
v_gene: TRBV15
CDR3nt: TGTGCCACCAGCAGTGGGGAATCTGGGGCCAACGTCCTGACTTTC
CDR3aa: CATSSGESGANVLTF

j_gene: TRBJ1-6
abundance: .
d_gene: TRBD1
v_gene: TRBV7-2
CDR3nt: TGTGCCAGTGGTTACAGGGGAACCCGGGGCGGGGTAAATTCACCCCTCCACTTT
CDR3aa: CASGYRGTRGGVNSPLHF